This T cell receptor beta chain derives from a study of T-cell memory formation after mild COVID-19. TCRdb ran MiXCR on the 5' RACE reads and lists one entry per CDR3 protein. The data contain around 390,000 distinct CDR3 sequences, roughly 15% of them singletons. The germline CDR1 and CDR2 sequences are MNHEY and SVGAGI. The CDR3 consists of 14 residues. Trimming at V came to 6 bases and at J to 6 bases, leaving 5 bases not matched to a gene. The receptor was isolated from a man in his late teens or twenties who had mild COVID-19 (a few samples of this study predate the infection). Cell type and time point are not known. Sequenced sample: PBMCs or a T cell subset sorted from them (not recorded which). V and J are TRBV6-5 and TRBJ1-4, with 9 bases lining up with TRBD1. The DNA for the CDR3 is TGTGCCAGCAGACCCGGGACAGGGCATGAAAAACTGTTTTTT. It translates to CASRPGTGHEKLFF.